This TCR beta chain derives from a study of T cells expressing NK-cell markers. TCRdb reprocessed the 5' RACE reads, with one entry per CDR3 protein and no DNA. The table gives 500,000 to 700,000 distinct CDR3 sequences; the top ten clones make up roughly 3.4% of it. In germline, CDR1 is SNHLY, CDR2 FYNNEI. The CDR3 extends over 16 amino acids. Sequenced sample: blood T cells: a sorted CD56 or NKG2C T cell subset, CD4+ or CD8+ T cells, or bulk PBMC T cells (not recorded which). The clonotype originates from a man aged 18 to 29 in good health. This chain links TRBV2 with TRBJ2-1; TCRdb's D gene call, TRBD2, goes unchecked for lack of DNA. The chain's CDR3 is CASSHLKREGLRRQFF.